The 6 T cell receptor beta chains reported below all come from one sample, sequenced in a study of PD-1 blockade in classical Hodgkin lymphoma. The data were produced by immunoSEQ multiplex PCR, yet TCRdb's version contains in-frame clones alone and is incomplete. The sample holds tens of thousands of clones, approximately 83% seen once. Every one of the patients relapsed after autologous stem cell transplantation (brentuximab vedotin exposure was variable). The sample consisted of peripheral blood mononuclear cells (PBMCs), taken at baseline. The receptors stem from a human donor with classical Hodgkin lymphoma.

The CDR3 coding sequence is TGTGCCAGCAGAAGCACAGATACGCAGTATTTT. Its protein product is CASRSTDTQYF. This chain uses TRBV6-5 with TRBJ2-3; D gene ambiguous. The CDR3 is made up of 11 amino acids. Trimming pared 6 bases from V and 0 bases from J, leaving 1 base between. The germline V gene has CDR1 MNHEY and CDR2 SVGAGI.

This clone was found a few times. The chain links TRBV5-1 to TRBJ2-2, with 11 bases identical to TRBD2. Looked up from germline, CDR1 is SGHRS and CDR2 is YFSETQ. V lost 2 bases and J lost 3; bases outside the gene matches: 3. This CDR3 has 16 amino acids. This CDR3 reads CASSLKLAGDTGELFF. The CDR3 nucleotides read TGCGCCAGCAGCTTAAAACTAGCGGGAGACACCGGGGAGCTGTTTTTT.

The chain combines TRBV7-2 with TRBJ2-3; 8 positions agree with TRBD2. J was trimmed by 5 bases and V by 1 base; bases with no gene match: 8. The germline CDR1 and CDR2 sequences are SGHTA and FQGNSA. The CDR3 loop spans 16 amino acids. CDR3 loop: CASSLGVGRAEDTQYF. CDR3 nucleotides: TGTGCCAGCAGCTTAGGGGTCGGGAGGGCGGAAGATACGCAGTATTTT.

The chain couples TRBV5-1 to TRBJ2-1; tentative D call: TRBD2 (6 bases). Per the germline V gene, CDR1 is SGHRS and CDR2 is YFSETQ. The V and J ends lost 7 bases and 4 bases respectively, with 12 bases between them. This CDR3 is built from 13 residues. The CDR3 here is CASQISGYNEQFF. CDR3 DNA sequence: TGCGCCAGCCAGATTAGCGGATACAATGAGCAGTTCTTC.

CDR3 sequence reads: CASSLAGTMNTEAFF. For the CDR3, the DNA is TGTGCCAGCAGCTTAGCAGGGACGATGAACACTGAAGCTTTCTTT. The V and J genes are TRBV7-8 and TRBJ1-1, with TRBD1 as a possible D gene (5 bases). Trimming shortened V by 0 bases and J by 0 bases, and 8 bases separated the two germline ends. There are 15 residues in the CDR3. CDR1 and CDR2 (germline): SGHVS, FQNEAQ.

This clone has just a few counts. The chain combines TRBV7-3 with TRBJ2-2, with 8 bases identical to TRBD2. The ends lost 5 bases at V and 7 bases at J; junction bases unmatched: 9. Per germline, CDR1 SGHTA and CDR2 FQGTGA. The CDR3 contains 15 residues. The CDR3 sequence: CASSAQTSAGGELFF. Written as DNA, the CDR3 is TGTGCCAGCAGCGCTCAGACTAGCGCGGGCGGGGAGCTGTTTTTT.